Given below is one T cell receptor beta chain in context. Germline CDR1 MNHEY, CDR2 SVGEGT. V dropped 3 bases and J dropped 6 bases, with 5 bases sitting between them. The CDR3 is 11 amino acids. The data were taken from a study of CD8 T cells in Susac syndrome. It was with random hexamers that about 0.45 to 1 ug RNA was reverse transcribed. The amplification used immunoSEQ multiplex PCR on TCR beta CDR3; it spanned 54 Vbeta and 13 Jbeta. TCRdb recomputed calls from the immunoSEQ multiplex PCR reads with MiXCR, one row per CDR3 protein. The sample holds 250,000 to 300,000 distinct CDR3 sequences, 75% to 90% seen once.

This receptor was identified in a human donor with multiple sclerosis. The genes are TRBV6-2 or TRBV6-3 and TRBJ1-1, with unresolved D. Sequences were obtained from CD8+ T cells from PBMCs. This chain's CDR3 is CASSYAAEAFF. The DNA for the CDR3 is TGTGCCAGCAGTTATGCAGCTGAAGCTTTCTTT.